This T cell receptor (beta chain) derives from a study of follicular helper T cells after annual influenza vaccination. The overall study: Some donors were sampled over the 2013-2014, 2014-2015 and 2015-2016 vaccinations. Broader study findings: Change in circulating plasmablasts correlated with ICOS+CD38+ cTfh clonality change.

The time point was: 2015-2016 season, 7 days after influenza vaccination. Between roughly 35 and 100 mL of blood was drawn per time point. A note on this clone: The antigen remains unidentified.

Survey level resolution was used for TCRB sequencing. Measured with immunoSEQ multiplex PCR; TCRdb has only the in-frame clones, and not every one. The sample has 7,000 or so clones; almost 85% are singletons. This specimen consisted of CXCR5- memory CD4+ T cells sorted from blood, obtained 7 days after influenza vaccination. The sequence was collected from an adult who received the influenza vaccine.

CDR3 coding DNA: TGCGCCAGCAGCCCCTCGACTAGCGGAGGTAGCACAGATACGCAGTATTTT. Translating it yields CASSPSTSGGSTDTQYF. The genes are TRBV4-3 and TRBJ2-3; 9 bases align to TRBD2. The CDR3 has 17 amino acids. V was pared by 4 bases and J by 0 bases, with 8 bases of the junction left unmatched. Germline V CDR1 and CDR2: LGHNA, YSLEER.